This TCR beta chain was sequenced for a study of blood T cells in healthy people across ages. The CDR3 runs 15 residues. Trimming at V came to 5 bases and at J to 5 bases, leaving 10 bases not matched to a gene. Looked up from germline, CDR1 is SGHTA and CDR2 is FQGTGA. Next came a second PCR, run for about 7 to 12 cycles, which used a sample-barcoded 5' primer along with a J-beta primer mix. TCRdb fed the 5' RACE reads into MiXCR, producing one record per CDR3 protein. The data contain 600,000 to 850,000 distinct CDR3 sequences, around 46% of them singletons. Sequenced: blood. V gene TRBV7-3 combines with J gene TRBJ1-1; 8 nucleotides line up with TRBD1. The receptor was derived from a woman aged 60 to 75 in good health. The CDR3 spells CASSKTGEVRTEAFF. Written as DNA, the CDR3 is TGTGCCAGCAGCAAGACAGGGGAGGTTCGTACTGAAGCTTTCTTT.